This T cell receptor (beta chain) was documented in a study of T cell responses to AZD1222 COVID-19 vaccine. The protocol was immunoSEQ multiplex PCR, while the TCRdb copy is restricted to in-frame clones and leaves out a portion. The sample has around 130,000 clones, 88% seen once. CDR1 is SGHKS and CDR2 is YYEKEE in the germline V gene (reference sequence). V was shortened by 1 base and J by 5 bases, with 10 bases between the two germline ends. The CDR3 contains 15 residues. J is TRBJ1-6 and V is TRBV5-5; unclear D gene. The sequenced sample was peripheral blood, obtained on day 0 of MenACWY control vaccination. The TCR sequence derives from an adult in good health. The CDR3 region has the DNA TGTGCCAGCAGCTTGTCGGACCGAGATAATTCACCCCTCCACTTT. Protein: CASSLSDRDNSPLHF.